This is a list of T cell receptor beta chains from one sample in a study of shared clonotypes between healthy human individuals. Using immunoSEQ multiplex PCR, the repertoire was profiled, and TCRdb retains in-frame clones only, with some absent. The table includes about 470,000 clones, more than 75% detected once. Sequencing input: PBMCs. Every receptor here comes from a woman aged 40 to 50 in good health. Some clones in this sample may be carry-over from other donors' samples. The CDR3 runs from the conserved cysteine through the conserved F or W. Fields, in order: V gene, J gene, D gene, clone size, CDR3 protein, CDR3 DNA. A D gene is named only where the DNA matches it firmly. Clone size, where shown, is once, few, many, or a class for clones that have expanded.

TRBV18	TRBJ1-2	.	many	CASSMTSGTAYGYTF	TGTGCCAGCTCAATGACCTCCGGGACCGCATATGGCTACACCTTC
TRBV6-6	TRBJ1-5	.	.	CASTGSGFNQPQHF	TGTGCCAGCACAGGGAGTGGCTTCAATCAGCCCCAGCATTTT
TRBV30	TRBJ1-5	.	.	CAWKLRGYSNQPQHF	TGTGCCTGGAAGTTGAGGGGCTATAGCAATCAGCCCCAGCATTTT
TRBV7-2	TRBJ2-7	.	few	CASMSRTARADEQYF	TGTGCCAGCATGTCGAGGACAGCCAGGGCTGACGAGCAGTACTTC
TRBV7-3	TRBJ2-3	.	.	CASSTGRDRLNTQYF	TGTGCCAGCAGCACCGGACGGGACCGTTTGAATACGCAGTATTTT
TRBV5-1	TRBJ2-2	.	many	CASSLADSTGELFF	TGCGCCAGCAGCTTGGCCGATAGCACCGGGGAGCTGTTTTTT
TRBV18	TRBJ1-1	.	.	CASSPQPGRGTEAFF	TGTGCCAGCTCACCACAGCCAGGGAGGGGGACTGAAGCTTTCTTT
TRBV6-4	TRBJ2-2	TRBD1	once	CASSERDRDTGELFF	TGTGCCAGCAGTGAGCGGGACAGGGACACCGGGGAGCTGTTTTTT
TRBV2	TRBJ2-7	.	.	CASGHYPDRTSYEQYF	TGTGCCAGCGGTCATTATCCTGACAGGACCTCCTACGAGCAGTACTTC
TRBV6-5	TRBJ2-3	.	.	CASSYGTNTDTQYF	TGTGCCAGCAGTTACGGGACAAACACAGATACGCAGTATTTT
TRBV7-9	TRBJ1-1	.	.	CASSLRGSEAFF	TGTGCCAGCAGCTTAAGAGGGAGTGAAGCTTTCTTT
TRBV7-3	TRBJ2-2	.	few	CASSPMTTGELFF	TGTGCCAGCAGCCCAATGACCACCGGGGAGCTGTTTTTT
TRBV6-5	TRBJ1-4	.	.	CASSYSGFGTNEKLFF	TGTGCCAGCAGTTACTCGGGGTTTGGGACTAATGAAAAACTGTTTTTT
TRBV7-2	TRBJ2-1	TRBD2	.	CASGLAGYNEQFF	TGTGCCAGCGGGCTAGCGGGATACAATGAGCAGTTCTTC
TRBV9	TRBJ2-5	TRBD2	.	CASSGGLVNGETQYF	TGTGCCAGCAGCGGGGGACTAGTTAACGGAGAGACCCAGTACTTC
TRBV7-7	TRBJ2-5	TRBD2	.	CASSPGLAGLYETQYF	TGTGCTAGCAGCCCCGGACTAGCGGGATTGTATGAGACCCAGTACTTC
TRBV7-2	TRBJ2-4	TRBD1	once	CASSLFPGTGANIQYF	TGTGCCAGCAGCTTATTCCCCGGGACAGGGGCAAACATTCAGTACTTC